These 29 T cell receptor beta chains originate from one sample sequenced in a study of blood T cell repertoires in COVID-19. TCRdb's copy holds only in-frame clones and misses some; the assay was immunoSEQ multiplex PCR. The top ten hold around 3.3% of the sample, which has more than 95,000 clones, more than 80% seen once. Sequencing was carried out using peripheral blood. Every receptor here comes from a woman of 80 years or more with COVID-19, enrolled during active disease.

J is TRBJ1-4 and V is TRBV28, with unresolved D. The CDR3 covers 14 residues. Per the germline V gene, CDR1 is MDHEN and CDR2 is SYDVKM. Between the trimmed V and J ends, which lost 9 bases and 0 bases, there was a span of 11 bases. The CDR3 loop is CASRVRATNEKLFF. The CDR3 nucleotides are TGTGCCAGTCGGGTGCGGGCAACTAATGAAAAACTGTTTTTT.

V is TRBV6-1 and J is TRBJ2-2; perhaps TRBD2 as D (5 bases). Deletions cut 3 bases from V and 9 bases from J, with 11 bases between. In germline, CDR1 is MNHNS, CDR2 SASEGT. The CDR3 has 13 amino acids. The CDR3 is CASSEGVNRELFF. The CDR3 coding sequence is TGTGCCAGCAGTGAGGGAGTCAACCGGGAGCTGTTTTTT.

The chain is built from TRBV6-1 and TRBJ2-7; D perhaps matches TRBD1 (5 bases). The CDR3 contains 13 residues. V was trimmed by 2 bases and J by 3 bases, leaving 8 bases between them. In germline, CDR1 is MNHNS, CDR2 SASEGT. The CDR3 DNA follows: TGTGCCAGCAGTGAACAGGGAAGCTACGAGCAGTACTTC. This translates into CASSEQGSYEQYF.

The V and J genes are TRBV15 and TRBJ2-5, with D perhaps matching TRBD2 (5 bases). V shed 0 bases and J shed 2 bases, with 16 bases lying between them. CDR3 length: 17 residues. Germline CDR1 and CDR2: LNHNV and YYDKDF (reference sequence). The CDR3, as DNA: TGTGCCACCAGCAGAGAGGCTAGCTGGGGTGGGCAAGAGACCCAGTACTTC. This sequence encodes CATSREASWGGQETQYF.

The chain uses TRBV5-1 and TRBJ1-1, with D possibly TRBD1 on 5 matching bases. Trimming removed 3 bases at V and 3 bases at J, with 15 bases between. The CDR3 has 15 residues. Germline CDR1 and CDR2: SGHRS and YFSETQ. The CDR3: CASSSVGLRDTEAFF. CDR3 nucleotide sequence: TGCGCCAGCAGCTCGGTGGGGCTAAGGGACACTGAAGCTTTCTTT. Filled out from reference TRBV5-1 and TRBJ1-1, the complete variable domain reads KAGVTQTPRYLIKTRGQQVTLSCSPISGHRSVSWYQQTPGQGLQFLFEYFSETQRNKGNFPGRFSGRQFSNSRSEMNVSTLELGDSALYLCASSSVGLRDTEAFFGQGTRLTVV.

CDR3 in DNA: TGTGCCAGCAGTGTCGGGACAGGGGCCCTCGAGCAGTACTTC. It translates to CASSVGTGALEQYF. This chain joins TRBV3-1 (or the pseudogene TRBV3-2) and TRBJ2-7, with 10 bases aligning to TRBD1. Unmatched junction bases numbered 8, after V lost 6 bases and J lost 6 bases. Germline V CDR1 and CDR2: LGHDT, YNNKEL (reference sequence). CDR3 length: 14 amino acids.

This clone has a single count. The CDR3 loop reads CASSPGPRQGSYEQYF. DNA for the CDR3: TGCGCCAGCAGCCCTGGTCCGAGACAGGGCTCCTACGAGCAGTACTTC. The gene calls are TRBV5-1 and TRBJ2-7; TRBD1 agrees at 7 bases. The CDR3 is made up of 16 amino acids. The germline CDR1 and CDR2 sequences are SGHRS and YFSETQ. V lost 4 bases and J lost 0; bases outside the gene matches: 10.

This clone was detected only once. The J gene is TRBJ1-5, the V gene TRBV12-1; TRBD1, the D gene given by the table, was not confirmed from the DNA. TRBV12-1 is flagged as a pseudogene. CDR3 size: 18 residues. The CDR3 DNA reads as TGTGCCAGCAGCCGGCCGGGACAGGGGGCGGTTGGCAATCAGCCCCAGCATTTT. It encodes CASSRPGQGAVGNQPQHF.

The CDR3 coding sequence is TGTGCCAGCAGCCAAGGTGGGCGGCTTGGACAGGGTACAGCCGAAGCTTTCTTT. As protein: CASSQGGRLGQGTAEAFF. The chain joins TRBV3-1 (or the pseudogene TRBV3-2) to TRBJ1-1, with 8 bases fitting TRBD1. In germline, CDR1 is LGHDT, CDR2 YNNKEL (reference sequence). This CDR3 spans 18 amino acids. With V trimmed by 1 base and J by 8 bases, 18 bases remained unmatched.

This clone was found a few times. CDR3 sequence: CASSQTMQGYNEKLFF. The CDR3 region has the DNA TGCGCCAGCAGCCAGACGATGCAGGGGTATAATGAAAAACTGTTTTTT. The gene calls are TRBV4-1 and TRBJ1-4; D is possibly TRBD1 (6 bases). Germline-derived CDR1 and CDR2 are MGHRA and YSYEKL. The CDR3 runs to 16 residues. V lost 3 bases and J lost 4, with 15 bases in between.

The V call is TRBV25-1, the J call TRBJ2-1, with no clear D. The CDR3 runs to 13 residues. The V and J ends lost 2 bases and 6 bases respectively, with 8 bases between them. Germline V lookup: CDR1 MGHDK, CDR2 SYGVNS. CDR3 sequence: CASSERLVNEQFF. CDR3 nucleotides: TGTGCCAGCAGTGAACGGTTGGTCAATGAGCAGTTCTTC.

The chain has TRBV19 and TRBJ1-3; TRBD1 might be the D (6 bases). This CDR3 contains 15 residues. The germline gives CDR1 LNHDA, CDR2 SQIVND (reference sequence). V shed 5 bases and J shed 0 bases, with 11 bases lying between them. In DNA, the CDR3 is TGTGCCAGTAGTGCGGGGGGGCGCTCTGGAAACACCATATATTTT. This encodes CASSAGGRSGNTIYF.

The chain carries TRBV5-8 and TRBJ1-5, with a weak D call TRBD1 (5 bases). The CDR3 sequence is 16 residues long. The V gene's germline CDR1 is SGHTS and CDR2 YDEGEE. V was shortened by 0 bases and J by 3 bases, with 13 bases between the two germline ends. The CDR3 region has the DNA TGTGCCAGCAGCTTGGGGAGGGGCGGGATCAATCAGCCCCAGCATTTT. It encodes CASSLGRGGINQPQHF.

CDR3 protein: CASSLGRGEQFF. The DNA for the CDR3 is TGTGCCAGCAGCTTAGGACGGGGTGAGCAGTTCTTC. The rearrangement links TRBV7-2 to TRBJ2-1; a weak D match, TRBD2 (5 bases). Germline CDR1 is SGHTA and CDR2 is FQGNSA. The CDR3 totals 12 residues. With 1 base removed from V and 9 bases from J, the gap between germline ends came to 7 bases.

The genes are TRBV12-3 or TRBV12-4 and TRBJ1-1; D unclear. The CDR3 has 12 amino acids. Trimming shortened V by 2 bases and J by 9 bases, and 10 bases separated the two germline ends. The CDR3 loop is CASSLSESKAFF. The CDR3 DNA sequence: TGTGCCAGCAGTTTATCTGAGAGCAAAGCTTTCTTT.

V is TRBV6-5 and J is TRBJ2-7, with 11 nucleotides matching TRBD1. This CDR3 is 14 amino acids long. The V gene end was trimmed by 7 bases and the J gene end by 3 bases; junction bases not matched to a gene: 5. Germline V gene lookup returns CDR1 MNHEY and CDR2 SVGAGI. The CDR3 reads CASTSGTGGYEQYF. The CDR3 region has the DNA TGTGCCAGCACCTCCGGGACAGGGGGCTACGAGCAGTACTTC.

The rearrangement uses TRBV7-2 and TRBJ1-6, with D unresolved. V was pared by 2 bases and J by 6 bases, with 11 bases between. Germline CDR1 and CDR2: SGHTA and FQGNSA. CDR3 length equals 15 residues. The CDR3 sequence is CASSLSRAANSPLHF. The CDR3 DNA is TGTGCCAGCAGCTTATCCCGAGCTGCTAATTCACCCCTCCACTTT.

The gene calls are TRBV5-4 and TRBJ2-1; a weak D match, TRBD2 (5 bases). Trimming stripped 4 bases from V and 5 bases from J, with 16 bases between. CDR1 and CDR2 (germline): SGHNT, YYREEE (reference sequence). This CDR3 has 15 residues. CDR3 coding DNA: TGTGCCAGCAGCCTCGAGCTGGCGGGCCACAATGAGCAGTTCTTC. Translated: CASSLELAGHNEQFF. The full variable domain, in which reference TRBV5-4 and TRBJ2-1 provide the parts outside the CDR3, is ETGVTQSPTHLIKTRGQQVTLRCSSQSGHNTVSWYQQALGQGPQFIFQYYREEENGRGNFPPRFSGLQFPNYSSELNVNALELDDSALYLCASSLELAGHNEQFFGPGTRLTVL.

The genes are TRBV4-3 and TRBJ2-2, with 9 nucleotides matching TRBD2. V trimming: 1 base; J trimming: 6 bases; junction bases outside the gene matches: 9. CDR1 is LGHNA, CDR2 YSLEER, per germline. The CDR3 has 17 residues. The CDR3 nucleotides are TGCGCCAGCAGCCAAGGTCTGGGTAGCGGGAGATCCGGGGAGCTGTTTTTT. Amino acids: CASSQGLGSGRSGELFF.

The chain combines TRBV5-5 with TRBJ1-2; 9 nucleotides align to TRBD1. The trim removed 0 bases at V and 4 bases at J, leaving 4 bases unmatched. Germline V gene data show CDR1 as SGHKS and CDR2 as YYEKEE (reference sequence). This CDR3 spans 15 amino acids. CDR3 in amino acids: CASSLAGTGPYGYTF. CDR3 bases: TGTGCCAGCAGCTTGGCGGGGACAGGGCCCTATGGCTACACCTTC.

This rearrangement joins TRBV19 to TRBJ2-3; the D gene is possibly TRBD2 (5 bases). The CDR3 sequence is 14 residues long. Trimming pared 7 bases from V and 4 bases from J, leaving 15 bases between. Per the germline V gene, CDR1 is LNHDA and CDR2 is SQIVND (reference sequence). CDR3 in amino acids: CASNNGIGADTQYF. The CDR3 DNA reads TGTGCCAGTAATAACGGGATTGGGGCAGATACGCAGTATTTT.

This chain joins TRBV9 and TRBJ2-2; D perhaps matches TRBD2 (6 bases). Germline-derived CDR1 and CDR2 are SGDLS and YYNGEE. The length of the CDR3 is 18 residues. Trimming shortened V by 7 bases and J by 3 bases, and 25 bases separated the two germline ends. The CDR3, as DNA: TGTGCCAGCTCACCACTGGAGGGTAGATCCACGTACACCGGGGAGCTGTTTTTT. Its translation: CASSPLEGRSTYTGELFF. The variable domain in full, with the rest retrieved from reference TRBV9 and TRBJ2-2, is DSGVTQTPKHLITATGQRVTLRCSPRSGDLSVYWYQQSLDQGLQFLIQYYNGEERAKGNILERFSAQQFPDLHSELNLSSLELGDSALYFCASSPLEGRSTYTGELFFGEGSRLTVL.

The chain carries TRBV19 and TRBJ2-1; D gene unclear. Trimming took 7 bases from V and 0 from J, leaving 13 bases between them. There are 15 residues in the CDR3. CDR1 LNHDA and CDR2 SQIVND come from the germline V gene (reference sequence). The CDR3 sequence: CASTPNVVSYNEQFF. The CDR3 region has the DNA TGTGCCAGTACCCCTAATGTCGTCTCCTACAATGAGCAGTTCTTC.

The chain carries TRBV10-1 and TRBJ2-2; 9 nucleotides match TRBD2. Germline V gene data show CDR1 as WNHNN and CDR2 as SYGVQD (reference sequence). V shed 6 bases and J 4 bases; nucleotides not matched to a gene: 21. This CDR3 is built from 20 residues. The CDR3 sequence: CASSPTLPGLAGLSTGELFF. The CDR3 DNA reads as TGCGCCAGCAGCCCAACTCTGCCAGGGCTAGCGGGATTGTCCACCGGGGAGCTGTTTTTT.

The genes are TRBV9 and TRBJ2-5; TRBD1 agrees at 11 bases. There are 16 residues in the CDR3. Losses at the gene ends were 4 bases for V and 3 bases for J; bases not matched to a gene: 8. Germline V lookup: CDR1 SGDLS, CDR2 YYNGEE. The CDR3 sequence is CASSNGLGQGEETQYF. In DNA, the CDR3 is TGTGCCAGCAGCAACGGACTGGGACAGGGGGAAGAGACCCAGTACTTC.

This chain joins TRBV5-1 and TRBJ2-3; D is uncertain. This CDR3 comprises 16 residues. Trimming pared 0 bases from V and 1 base from J, leaving 12 bases between. Looked up from germline, CDR1 is SGHRS and CDR2 is YFSETQ. The CDR3: CASSLGVSSRTDTQYF. The CDR3 DNA follows: TGCGCCAGCAGCTTGGGGGTTAGCAGCCGCACAGATACGCAGTATTTT.

V gene TRBV19 combines with J gene TRBJ2-2, with TRBD2 matching over 9 bases. Germline values: CDR1 LNHDA, CDR2 SQIVND (reference sequence). V was pared by 5 bases and J by 3 bases, with 10 bases of the junction left unmatched. There are 17 residues in the CDR3. The CDR3 DNA is TGTGCCAGTAGTCGGTCGGCTAGCGGGACCTACACCGGGGAGCTGTTTTTT. Its translation is CASSRSASGTYTGELFF.

V gene TRBV27 combines with J gene TRBJ2-1, with TRBD2 matching 7 bases. This CDR3 is built from 13 residues. The V gene end was trimmed by 10 bases and the J gene end by 9 bases; junction bases not matched to a gene: 12. The germline V gene encodes CDR1 MNHEY and CDR2 SMNVEV (reference sequence). CDR3 nucleotides: TGTGCCACCTCGTGGCGGGAGAATCGTGAGCAGTTCTTC. Translation gives CATSWRENREQFF.

The chain combines TRBV9 with TRBJ2-1; 10 bases fit TRBD1. From germline, CDR1 is SGDLS and CDR2 YYNGEE. CDR3 length equals 18 residues. V lost 4 bases and J lost 13; bases outside the gene matches: 23. CDR3 amino acids: CASSPRDMGAGQGTLQFF. CDR3 sequence (DNA): TGTGCCAGCAGCCCACGAGACATGGGGGCGGGACAGGGGACTCTACAGTTCTTC.